The present entry profiles one T cell receptor beta chain with its context. This record belongs to a study of blood T cell repertoires in COVID-19. The wider study: Acute and convalescent COVID-19 samples came from the United States, Italy and Spain.

The CDR3 spans 16 residues. V was cut by 5 bases and J by 2 bases, with 17 bases left in between. Germline lookup yields CDR1 LNHDA and CDR2 SQIVND (reference sequence). Assay: immunoSEQ multiplex PCR; the TCRdb copy retains only in-frame clones and omits some. Among 90,000 to 95,000 clones listed, 88% were seen once. The receptor's source is a woman aged 70-85 years with acute or convalescent COVID-19. The chain carries TRBV19 and TRBJ2-3; D uncertain. The material sequenced was peripheral blood. CDR3 protein: CASSPLKTRATDTQYF. Written as DNA, the CDR3 is TGTGCCAGTAGTCCACTAAAGACTCGTGCCACAGATACGCAGTATTTT.